This entry describes one TCR beta chain. Produced via immunoSEQ multiplex PCR; TCRdb's table is partial and in-frame only. The sample lists more than 85,000 clones, more than 65% occurring once. The data belong to a study of blood T cell repertoires in COVID-19. Study-wide context: COVID-19 samples collected from the United States, Italy and Spain covered acute and convalescent phases. T cells, B-cell-depleted T cells, or PBMCs supplied cDNA or gDNA.

The CDR3 spans 12 residues. Germline V gives CDR1 MNHEY, CDR2 SVGAGI. V lost 7 bases to trimming and J lost 8 bases; unmatched junction nucleotides: 7. The chain recombines TRBV6-5 with TRBJ1-1, with 7 bases aligning to TRBD1. The sequencing input was peripheral blood. The sequence was collected from a man aged 55 to 70 with acute or convalescent COVID-19. The CDR3 region is CASTPGGGEAFF. CDR3 DNA sequence: TGTGCCAGCACCCCAGGGGGTGGGGAAGCTTTCTTT.